Included here is one T cell receptor (beta chain) sequence, with context. The clone's antigen remains unknown. No base quality values were provided; no much bigger clone lies one nucleotide off. The data derive from a study of CDR3 diversity in severe acne (dated by TCRdb to about 2019). The library was prepared using PCR. The sample was run on an Illumina HiSeq 2000. Clones were called with MiXCR by TCRdb after fastp trimmed the public reads at Q25, and only in-frame beta chains were retained. Entries are consolidated by CDR3 protein sequence, retaining the most common genes and DNA. The sample records 100,000 or so distinct CDR3 sequences, 51% of which are singletons. Approximately 13% of the sample lies in the top ten. This receptor was obtained from a male donor with acne. Sequenced input: blood.

DNA sequence: TGTGCCACCAGTCATGGCTACGAGCAGTACTTC. Translated, it reads CATSHGYEQYF. The receptor chain draws on TRBV24-1 and TRBJ2-7; no D gene can be assigned with confidence. CDR1 and CDR2 are drawn from the germline V gene: KGHDR, SFDVKD. Trimming takes 6 bases from V and 3 bases from J, and the germline ends sit 5 bases apart. The CDR3 contains 11 residues, cysteine and phenylalanine counted. The retained sequence is limited to the CDR3, 33 bases, with the frame set at the first base.